This TCR beta chain was identified during a study of T cells in Graves' hyperthyroidism and ophthalmopathy. The CDR3 has 14 amino acids. Germline V gives CDR1 SGHRS, CDR2 YFSETQ. The V end was cut by 4 bases, the J end by 1 base, with 11 bases between. This clonotype was seen at least ten times. Its antigen is unknown. Study observations and caveats: Blood held most thyroid clonotypes expanded above 0.001 frequency.

RNA transcripts yielded amplified TCR beta CDR3 regions. HTBI primers were the set used in a first-round RT-PCR of the TCR CDR3. TCRdb passed the multiplex PCR reads through MiXCR, listing each CDR3 protein once. Of around 300,000 distinct CDR3 sequences in the sample, more than 11% were seen once. The definition of stable Graves' hyperthyroidism was no ophthalmopathy progression within 18 months. Clinical symptoms, serum thyroxine and TRAb, thyroid ultrasound and orbital computed tomography together formed the diagnostic basis. PBMCs were derived from more than 8 ml fresh peripheral blood. This chain uses TRBV5-1 with TRBJ1-1; possible D gene TRBD1, 5 bases. Sequencing used blood. The receptor was isolated from a woman in her 30s with Graves' hyperthyroidism. The chain's CDR3 is CASSPGQTNTEAFF. CDR3 DNA: TGCGCCAGCAGCCCCGGACAAACGAACACTGAAGCTTTCTTT.